This passage covers 20 T cell receptor beta chains from one sample sequenced in a study of T-cell memory formation after mild COVID-19. TCRdb itself ran the 5' RACE reads through MiXCR, one entry per CDR3 protein. The sample carries around 100,000 distinct CDR3 sequences, roughly 11% recorded once. The sequencing sample was made of PBMCs or a T cell subset sorted from them (not recorded which). The receptors were sampled from a man aged 18 to 29 who had mild COVID-19 (a few samples of this study predate the infection). Cell type and time point are not known.

This clonotype occurred many times. The chain joins TRBV27 to TRBJ1-3; D unclear. Germline assignment: CDR1 MNHEY and CDR2 SMNVEV (reference sequence). The CDR3 spans 14 residues. Trimming stripped 3 bases from V and 4 bases from J, with 10 bases between. The CDR3 coding sequence is TGTGCCAGCAGTTTCAGAGGGCCCGGAAACACCATATATTTT. Protein product: CASSFRGPGNTIYF.

In its sample, this clonotype was seen a few times. The chain carries TRBV7-6 and TRBJ2-3; the D is unclear. Trimming took 4 bases from V and 0 from J, leaving 14 bases between them. The length of the CDR3 is 16 residues. Germline V CDR1 and CDR2: SGHVS, FNYEAQ. In DNA form, the CDR3 reads TGTGCCAGCAGCTCTAGTTGGGTTATTAGCACAGATACGCAGTATTTT. Translation gives CASSSSWVISTDTQYF.

This clonotype was detected only a few times. The chain links TRBV9 to TRBJ2-5; the D call may be TRBD1 or TRBD2 (5 bases each). The CDR3 extends over 15 amino acids. Germline CDR1 reads SGDLS; CDR2 reads YYNGEE. Trimming took off 0 bases at V and 4 bases at J, with 13 bases between the two ends. CDR3 in DNA: TGTGCCAGCAGCGTAGGAGGGGAGAATGGAGAGACCCAGTACTTC. Residues: CASSVGGENGETQYF.

In its sample, this clonotype was seen many times. The V gene is TRBV28, the J gene TRBJ2-7; 9 positions agree with TRBD2. V shed 8 bases, J shed 7 bases, and the junction held 15 bases outside the gene matches. Germline V CDR1 and CDR2: MDHEN, SYDVKM. The CDR3 extends over 15 amino acids. The CDR3 spells CASLEAGGRPTEQYF. As DNA, the CDR3 is TGTGCCAGCCTCGAAGCGGGGGGACGGCCTACGGAGCAGTACTTC.

In nucleotides, the CDR3 is TGCGCCAGCAGCCAGTCAGGGCGGGATGAAAAACTGTTTTTT. Translated, it gives CASSQSGRDEKLFF. This sequence joins TRBV4-3 and TRBJ1-4; D perhaps matches TRBD1 (5 bases). The CDR3 runs to 14 residues. Germline V lookup: CDR1 LGHNA, CDR2 YSLEER. V was shortened by 3 bases and J by 6 bases, with 11 bases between the two germline ends.

This chain uses TRBV6-5 with TRBJ2-2, with TRBD1 as a possible D gene (6 bases). Germline V gene lookup returns CDR1 MNHEY and CDR2 SVGAGI. Trimming stripped 0 bases from V and 3 bases from J, with 17 bases between. The CDR3 sequence is 18 residues long. Here the CDR3 reads CASSYSFDPAGDTGELFF. CDR3 in DNA: TGTGCCAGCAGTTACTCGTTCGACCCCGCAGGGGACACCGGGGAGCTGTTTTTT.

V and J are TRBV28 and TRBJ2-5; the D call may be TRBD1 or TRBD2 (6 bases each). The V and J ends lost 11 bases and 5 bases respectively, with 15 bases between them. The CDR3 length is 12 residues. From germline, CDR1 is MDHEN and CDR2 SYDVKM. The DNA for the CDR3 is TGTGCCGGGGGGCAAAGGAGGGAGACCCAGTACTTC. Translating gives CAGGQRRETQYF.

The rearrangement joins TRBV7-8 to TRBJ2-2; possible D gene TRBD1, 5 bases. The germline V gene has CDR1 SGHVS and CDR2 FQNEAQ. Trimming took 2 bases from V and 1 from J, leaving 8 bases between them. The CDR3 covers 15 residues. CDR3 sequence: CASSLLTENTGELFF. CDR3 DNA: TGTGCCAGCAGCTTACTGACAGAGAACACCGGGGAGCTGTTTTTT.

This clonotype was seen at least ten times. V and J are TRBV7-9 and TRBJ2-7, with a weak D call TRBD2 (7 bases). V was cut by 6 bases and J by 6 bases, with 12 bases left in between. The length of the CDR3 is 12 residues. CDR1 SEHNR and CDR2 FQNEAQ come from the germline V gene (reference sequence). The CDR3 loop reads CASRGGAFEQYF. For the CDR3, the DNA is TGTGCCAGCAGGGGGGGGGCTTTCGAGCAGTACTTC.

The chain couples TRBV5-1 to TRBJ2-7; 7 nucleotides match TRBD1. The CDR3 consists of 14 residues. Trimming cost V 3 bases and J 2 bases; bases outside gene matches: 5. CDR1 and CDR2 from the germline V gene are SGHRS and YFSETQ. The CDR3 nucleotides read TGCGCCAGCAGCTGGGCAGGGGGAACCTACGAGCAGTACTTC. This translates into CASSWAGGTYEQYF.

The J gene is TRBJ1-5, the V gene TRBV2; D unresolved. This CDR3 spans 16 amino acids. Germline values: CDR1 SNHLY, CDR2 FYNNEI. V lost 5 bases and J lost 2, with 16 bases in between. CDR3 loop: CASSSSGRMGNQPQHF. Written as DNA, the CDR3 is TGTGCCAGCAGTTCGTCGGGGAGGATGGGCAATCAGCCCCAGCATTTT.

The V call is TRBV9, the J call TRBJ2-3; a possible D gene is TRBD2 (6 bases). Per the germline V gene, CDR1 is SGDLS and CDR2 is YYNGEE. Trimming took off 3 bases at V and 7 bases at J, with 12 bases between the two ends. The CDR3 has 13 residues. CDR3 DNA: TGTGCCAGCAGCGGTAGCGGTTTGAATACGCAGTATTTT. Protein sequence: CASSGSGLNTQYF.

This clonotype has only a few counts. The gene calls are TRBV19 and TRBJ1-5; 7 bases agree with TRBD1. J gave up 2 bases and V 2 bases, and 3 bases lay outside the gene matches. The CDR3 covers 15 residues. Germline CDR1 LNHDA, CDR2 SQIVND (reference sequence). This CDR3 reads CASSIRQGGNQPQHF. CDR3 nucleotide sequence: TGTGCCAGTAGTATAAGACAGGGTGGCAATCAGCCCCAGCATTTT.

This clonotype has just one count. The chain couples TRBV15 to TRBJ1-1; 9 bases map to TRBD1. J was trimmed by 1 base and V by 0 bases; bases with no gene match: 0. Germline CDR1 is LNHNV and CDR2 is YYDKDF (reference sequence). The CDR3 is 15 amino acids. The CDR3 nucleotides are TGTGCCACCAGCAGAGAACAGGGGGCGAACACTGAAGCTTTCTTT. This codes for CATSREQGANTEAFF.

This clonotype showed up just a few times. The chain links TRBV7-9 to TRBJ1-2; D ambiguous. This CDR3 comprises 13 residues. V dropped 1 base and J dropped 4 bases, with 7 bases sitting between them. Germline V gene lookup returns CDR1 SEHNR and CDR2 FQNEAQ (reference sequence). The CDR3 is CASSLGSGYGYTF. The DNA of the CDR3 is TGTGCCAGCAGCTTAGGATCGGGCTATGGCTACACCTTC.

This chain connects TRBV12-5 to TRBJ2-5, with TRBD1 matching 7 bases. This CDR3 contains 14 residues. Germline values: CDR1 LGHNT, CDR2 FRNRAP. J gave up 6 bases and V 1 base, and 5 bases lay outside the gene matches. The CDR3 loop is CASGLGGTDQTQYF. CDR3 nucleotide sequence: TGTGCTAGTGGTTTGGGTGGGACAGACCAGACCCAGTACTTC.

This chain connects TRBV4-1 to TRBJ1-1; D is perhaps TRBD1 (5 bases). Trimming pared 4 bases from V and 8 bases from J, leaving 14 bases between. Germline CDR1 and CDR2: MGHRA and YSYEKL. CDR3 size: 13 residues. The chain's CDR3 is CASSPGWGREAFF. For the CDR3, the DNA is TGCGCCAGCAGCCCCGGGTGGGGCAGGGAAGCTTTCTTT.

Only a few counts were recorded for this clonotype. The chain carries TRBV7-3 and TRBJ2-3, with a weak D call TRBD2 (6 bases). Trimming cost V 1 base and J 6 bases, with 20 bases left between them. The CDR3 is made up of 17 amino acids. Germline CDR1 SGHTA, CDR2 FQGTGA. CDR3 sequence (DNA): TGTGCCAGCAGCTTAAGACCTAGCGTGGGGGAAGGGGATACGCAGTATTTT. It encodes CASSLRPSVGEGDTQYF.

The V call is TRBV7-9, the J call TRBJ1-1; D is unresolved. This CDR3 comprises 14 residues. The germline V and J ends were trimmed by 4 bases and 7 bases, with 16 bases remaining between them. Germline CDR1 is SEHNR and CDR2 is FQNEAQ (reference sequence). Here the CDR3 reads CASSSTLGGNEAFF. CDR3 bases: TGTGCCAGCAGCTCCACCCTGGGCGGCAATGAAGCTTTCTTT.

This clonotype was observed a handful of times. The chain is built from TRBV29-1 and TRBJ2-6; D is possibly TRBD1 (6 bases). CDR1 is SQVTM and CDR2 is ANQGSEA in the germline V gene. The CDR3 has 14 residues. V lost 6 bases, J lost 2 bases, and 11 bases lay in between. CDR3 in amino acids: CSVPGTTGANVLTF. CDR3 nucleotide sequence: TGCAGCGTCCCCGGGACAACTGGGGCCAACGTCCTGACTTTC.